This TCR beta chain was obtained from a study of post-analysis software for immune sequencing data. Study-wide points: TRBV5-6, TRBV5-1 and TRBV20-1 were among five TRBV segments more frequent in patients than controls.

Regarding this clonotype: Its specificity is unknown.

The CDR3 runs 15 residues. CDR1 SGHRS and CDR2 YFSETQ come from the germline V gene. The library was made from cDNA and included unique molecular identifiers. TCRdb ran MiXCR on the PCR reads and lists one entry per CDR3 protein. The profile shows roughly 650,000 distinct CDR3 sequences, roughly three fifths of them singletons. The chain recombines TRBV5-1 with TRBJ2-5; no clear D gene. The end of the DNA is better explained by TRBJ2-4, so the J call may be wrong. This clonotype was sampled from a girl under 10 years old with multiple sclerosis. Material: blood. CDR3 in amino acids: CASSAPGQLSNIQYF. CDR3 bases: TGCGCCAGCAGCGCGCCGGGCCAACTGAGCAACATTCAGTACTTC.